The clone carrying this T cell receptor (beta chain) was detected once. Antigen specificity is unknown. Trimming took off 7 bases at V and 7 bases at J, with 13 bases between the two ends. Germline CDR1 is MGHDK and CDR2 is SYGVNS. The CDR3 is 12 amino acids. Each patient's relapse followed autologous stem cell transplantation, and brentuximab vedotin exposure varied. The data are from a study of PD-1 blockade in classical Hodgkin lymphoma. Across the whole study: Every 2 weeks, patients had 3 mg/kg nivolumab intravenously.

Study results and caveats: Complete responders' diversity at baseline resembled that of newly diagnosed patients. The authors excluded patients who started nivolumab under 1 year after ASCT. When set against healthy donors, newly diagnosed patients were reported to show lower baseline TCR diversity.

Profiled with immunoSEQ multiplex PCR; TCRdb holds only in-frame clones, not every one. The data contain more than 55,000 clones, around 89% of them singletons. Sample: peripheral blood mononuclear cells (PBMCs), taken before the second cycle of nivolumab. This clonotype was sampled from a human donor with classical Hodgkin lymphoma. The V and J genes are TRBV25-1 and TRBJ1-2; D gene uncertain. CDR3: CASTGQASGYTF. The CDR3 coding sequence is TGTGCCAGCACTGGGCAGGCAAGTGGCTACACCTTC.